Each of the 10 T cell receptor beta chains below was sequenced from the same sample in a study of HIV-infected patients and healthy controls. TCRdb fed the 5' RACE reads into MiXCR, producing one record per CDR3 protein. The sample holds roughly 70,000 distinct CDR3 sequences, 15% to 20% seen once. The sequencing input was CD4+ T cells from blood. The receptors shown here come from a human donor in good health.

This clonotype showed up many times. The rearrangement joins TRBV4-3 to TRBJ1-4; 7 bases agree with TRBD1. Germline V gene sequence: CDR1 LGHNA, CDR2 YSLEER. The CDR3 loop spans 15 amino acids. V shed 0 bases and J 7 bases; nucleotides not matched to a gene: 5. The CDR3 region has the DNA TGCGCCAGCAGCCAAGAGATGACAGGGCGTGAAAAACTGTTTTTT. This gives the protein CASSQEMTGREKLFF.

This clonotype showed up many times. This CDR3 is CASSREGASYEQYF. CDR3 bases: TGTGCCAGCAGCCGTGAGGGGGCATCCTACGAGCAGTACTTC. The V call is TRBV7-2, the J call TRBJ2-7; the match to TRBD1 covers 7 bases. The CDR3 is 14 amino acids. The V gene end was trimmed by 5 bases and the J gene end by 1 base; junction bases not matched to a gene: 5. The germline V gene has CDR1 SGHTA and CDR2 FQGNSA.

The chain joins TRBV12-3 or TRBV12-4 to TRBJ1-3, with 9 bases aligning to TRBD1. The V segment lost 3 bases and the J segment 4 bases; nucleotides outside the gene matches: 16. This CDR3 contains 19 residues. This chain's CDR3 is CASSLTPGTGRAGGNTIYF. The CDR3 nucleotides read TGTGCCAGCAGTTTGACCCCCGGGACAGGGAGAGCAGGAGGAAACACCATATATTTT.

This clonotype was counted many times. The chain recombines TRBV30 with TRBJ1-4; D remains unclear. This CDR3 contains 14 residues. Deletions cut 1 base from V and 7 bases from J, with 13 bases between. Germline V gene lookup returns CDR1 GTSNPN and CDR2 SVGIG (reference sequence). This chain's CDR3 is CAWSELSVGEKLFF. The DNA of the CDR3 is TGTGCCTGGAGTGAACTCTCAGTGGGTGAAAAACTGTTTTTT.

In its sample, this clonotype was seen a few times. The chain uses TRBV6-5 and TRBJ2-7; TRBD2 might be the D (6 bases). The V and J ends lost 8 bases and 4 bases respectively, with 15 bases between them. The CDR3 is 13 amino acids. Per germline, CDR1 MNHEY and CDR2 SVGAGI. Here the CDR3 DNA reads TGTGCCAGCCGCGGGGCGGCAGCTTACGAGCAGTACTTC. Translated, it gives CASRGAAAYEQYF.

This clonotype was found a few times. CDR3 DNA sequence: TGCAGTGCTAGAGGTGCGACAGCCTATGGCTACACCTTC. Its protein is CSARGATAYGYTF. J is TRBJ1-2 and V is TRBV20-1; D might be TRBD1 (5 bases). Germline loops: CDR1 DFQATT, CDR2 SNEGSKA (reference sequence). Trimming stripped 1 base from V and 4 bases from J, with 10 bases between. The CDR3 is made up of 13 amino acids.

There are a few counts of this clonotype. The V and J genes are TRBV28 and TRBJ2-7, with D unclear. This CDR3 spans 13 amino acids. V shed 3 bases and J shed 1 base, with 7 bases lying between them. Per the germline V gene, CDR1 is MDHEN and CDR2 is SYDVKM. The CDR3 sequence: CASSLYGSYEQYF. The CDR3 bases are TGTGCCAGCAGTTTGTACGGTTCCTACGAGCAGTACTTC.

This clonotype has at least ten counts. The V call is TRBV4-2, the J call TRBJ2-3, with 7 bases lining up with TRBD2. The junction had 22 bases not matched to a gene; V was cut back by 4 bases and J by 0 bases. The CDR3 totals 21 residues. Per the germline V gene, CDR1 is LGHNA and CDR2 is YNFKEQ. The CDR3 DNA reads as TGTGCCAGCAGCCGCAAGACTGGTGGGGCTAGCGGAACGTCTAGCACAGATACGCAGTATTTT. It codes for CASSRKTGGASGTSSTDTQYF.

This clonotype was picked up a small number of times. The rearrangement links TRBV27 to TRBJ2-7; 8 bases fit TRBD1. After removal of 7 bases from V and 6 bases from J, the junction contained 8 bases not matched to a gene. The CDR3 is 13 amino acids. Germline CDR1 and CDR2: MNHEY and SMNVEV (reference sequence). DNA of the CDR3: TGTGCCAGCAAGACAGGGGTCAGGAGCGAGCAGTACTTC. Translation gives CASKTGVRSEQYF.

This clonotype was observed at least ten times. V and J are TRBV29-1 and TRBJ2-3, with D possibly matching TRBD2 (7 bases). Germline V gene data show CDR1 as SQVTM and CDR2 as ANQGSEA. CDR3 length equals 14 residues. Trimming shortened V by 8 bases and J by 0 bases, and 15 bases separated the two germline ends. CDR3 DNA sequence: TGCAGCCACCAGCGGGACACCAGCACAGATACGCAGTATTTT. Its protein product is CSHQRDTSTDTQYF.